This TCR beta chain came from a study of blood T cell repertoires in COVID-19. Study summary: Acute and convalescent COVID-19 specimens originated in the United States, Italy and Spain. Sample material is recorded as cDNA or gDNA derived from T cells, B-cell-depleted T cells, or PBMCs.

Generated by immunoSEQ multiplex PCR, the TCRdb table keeps only in-frame clones and is missing some. The table has 50,000 to 60,000 clones, 85% to 95% seen once. Per the germline V gene, CDR1 is SGHNT and CDR2 is YYREEE (reference sequence). V lost 1 base to trimming and J lost 4 bases, with 14 bases between them. The CDR3 length is 15 residues. The clonotype originates from a woman over 75 with acute or convalescent COVID-19. Sequences were obtained from peripheral blood. The V gene is TRBV5-4, the J gene TRBJ1-1; D is perhaps TRBD1 (5 bases). CDR3 sequence reads: CASSLNGGGITEAFF. The CDR3 nucleotides read TGTGCCAGCAGCTTGAACGGGGGAGGAATCACTGAAGCTTTCTTT. The full variable domain, rest sourced from reference TRBV5-4 and TRBJ1-1, is ETGVTQSPTHLIKTRGQQVTLRCSSQSGHNTVSWYQQALGQGPQFIFQYYREEENGRGNFPPRFSGLQFPNYSSELNVNALELDDSALYLCASSLNGGGITEAFFGQGTRLTVV.